This T cell receptor beta chain was identified in a study of cytomegalovirus exposure and HLA in healthy donors. On this clone: The antigen is not known.

Study-wide findings and caveats: Reported results showed that the classifier diagnosed cytomegalovirus status with high specificity and sensitivity. A later analysis linked a missense variant in DCLRE1C to the trimming of TCR beta V and J genes. The listing of 150 or so TCR beta chains classed them as cytomegalovirus-associated. For most TCR beta V segments, an earlier analysis put the productive rate at about 90% or about 30% of the time.

Unmatched junction bases numbered 3, after V lost 3 bases and J lost 4 bases. This CDR3 region has 14 residues. Germline V lookup: CDR1 SGDLS, CDR2 YYNGEE. It was with 60 Vbeta and 13 Jbeta primers that the PCR ran. TCRdb keeps only in-frame clones here, not all; method: immunoSEQ multiplex PCR. Of around 88,000 clones in the sample, about 81% were seen once. The receptor was derived from a woman in her thirties or forties in good health and CMV-seropositive. The chain joins TRBV9 to TRBJ1-1; 10 bases map to TRBD1. The sequenced material came from PBMCs. The CDR3 sequence is CASSGQGAPTEAFF. In nucleotides, the CDR3 is TGTGCCAGCAGCGGACAGGGGGCGCCCACTGAAGCTTTCTTT.